This T cell receptor (beta chain) was captured by sequencing in a study of cytomegalovirus exposure and HLA in healthy donors. Looking at the study overall: HLA-typed donors contributed around 85 million unique TCRs, which were held in an early data release. Findings and limits, study-wide: CMV antigen specificity was confirmed in vitro for a few CMV-associated chains. Both high specificity and high sensitivity reportedly marked the classifier's diagnosis of cytomegalovirus status.

This PCR relied on a set of 60 Vbeta primers and 13 Jbeta primers. Libraries were prepared by immunoSEQ multiplex PCR; TCRdb keeps only in-frame clonotypes and omits some of them. There are approximately 140,000 clones in the sample; 80% to 85% occur only once, and more than 0.9% lies in the top ten. Per the germline V gene, CDR1 is SGHDT and CDR2 is YYEEEE. V dropped 0 bases and J dropped 8; count of bases not matched to a gene: 7. The CDR3 consists of 15 residues. This clone showed up just once. No antigen is known for it. V and J are TRBV5-6 and TRBJ2-1, with TRBD2 matching 8 bases. Sequencing was done on a sample of PBMCs. This TCR was recovered from a male donor in good health and CMV-seropositive. Here the CDR3 DNA reads TGTGCCAGCAGCTTGGCATTAGCGGGGATCGATGAGCAGTTCTTC. It is translated as CASSLALAGIDEQFF.